These 16 T cell receptor beta chains originate from one sample sequenced in a study of cytomegalovirus exposure and HLA in healthy donors. The PCR contained 60 Vbeta and 13 Jbeta primers. TCRdb keeps only in-frame clones here, not all; method: immunoSEQ multiplex PCR. The repertoire holds some 90,000 clones, with 60% to 75% as singletons. The sequenced sample was PBMCs. The receptors originated from a woman in her 70s in good health and CMV-seropositive.

The count of this clone is one. V gene TRBV5-4 combines with J gene TRBJ1-5, with TRBD1 as a possible D gene (6 bases). This CDR3 has 15 amino acids. The germline V gene has CDR1 SGHNT and CDR2 YYREEE (reference sequence). Trimming cost V 0 bases and J 2 bases, with 9 bases left between them. The CDR3 reads CASSLVPGGNQPQHF. CDR3 bases: TGTGCCAGCAGCTTGGTTCCAGGGGGCAATCAGCCCCAGCATTTT.

This clone was seen just once. V is TRBV9 and J is TRBJ2-1; TRBD2 matches 11 bases. The CDR3 spans 17 residues. From germline, CDR1 is SGDLS and CDR2 YYNGEE. V was clipped by 0 bases and J by 7 bases; unmatched bases: 9. The chain's CDR3 is CASSVDPLSGGANEQFF. CDR3 nucleotide sequence: TGTGCCAGCAGCGTAGACCCTCTTAGCGGGGGGGCAAATGAGCAGTTCTTC.

The CDR3 protein is CASRGWDEQFF. The CDR3 DNA reads TGTGCCAGCAGGGGCTGGGATGAGCAGTTCTTC. The V gene is TRBV27, the J gene TRBJ2-1; no reliable D call. CDR1 is MNHEY, CDR2 SMNVEV, per germline (reference sequence). This CDR3 comprises 11 residues. Trimming left V 6 bases short and J 8 bases short, with 8 bases between.

V and J are TRBV27 and TRBJ2-7; D gene ambiguous. The CDR3 covers 14 residues. The V end was cut by 4 bases, the J end by 1 base, with 11 bases between. CDR1 MNHEY and CDR2 SMNVEV come from the germline V gene (reference sequence). Here the CDR3 reads CASSSGFTSYEQYF. DNA of the CDR3: TGTGCCAGCAGTTCGGGTTTTACATCCTACGAGCAGTACTTC.

The chain couples TRBV5-1 to TRBJ2-7, with D possibly being TRBD1 (5 bases). The germline V gene encodes CDR1 SGHRS and CDR2 YFSETQ. This CDR3 comprises 13 residues. With 1 base removed from V and 2 bases from J, the gap between germline ends came to 7 bases. Here the CDR3 DNA reads TGCGCCAGCAGCTTGCAGGGAACCTACGAGCAGTACTTC. Translation: CASSLQGTYEQYF.

The chain employs TRBV19 and TRBJ2-7, with D perhaps TRBD2 (5 bases). The CDR3 has 13 amino acids. The germline V and J ends were trimmed by 8 bases and 6 bases, with 17 bases remaining between them. Germline V gene lookup returns CDR1 LNHDA and CDR2 SQIVND (reference sequence). The CDR3 region is CASHGEPRIEQYF. The CDR3 bases are TGTGCCAGTCACGGGGAGCCCCGGATCGAGCAGTACTTC.

The V and J genes are TRBV5-4 and TRBJ1-2; TRBD1 matches at 8 bases. This CDR3 comprises 14 residues. From germline, CDR1 is SGHNT and CDR2 YYREEE (reference sequence). V was clipped by 3 bases and J by 3 bases; unmatched bases: 4. CDR3 nucleotide sequence: TGTGCCAGCAGCTCCGTGACAGGGGACTATGGCTACACCTTC. Residues: CASSSVTGDYGYTF. Based on the CDR3 plus reference TRBV5-4 and TRBJ1-2, the full variable domain is ETGVTQSPTHLIKTRGQQVTLRCSSQSGHNTVSWYQQALGQGPQFIFQYYREEENGRGNFPPRFSGLQFPNYSSELNVNALELDDSALYLCASSSVTGDYGYTFGSGTRLTVV.

The gene calls are TRBV6-5 and TRBJ1-2, with 10 bases fitting TRBD1. Trimming removed 2 bases from V and 5 bases from J; junction bases left unmatched: 5. CDR3 length: 15 amino acids. Germline assignment: CDR1 MNHEY and CDR2 SVGAGI. The CDR3 DNA reads TGTGCCAGCAGTTACCGGACAGGGGGAATTTATGGCTACACCTTC. This sequence encodes CASSYRTGGIYGYTF.

J is TRBJ2-5 and V is TRBV5-6; 11 bases map to TRBD1. TRBJ2-7 explains the end of the DNA better; the J call may be wrong. The CDR3 runs to 15 residues. Germline CDR1 SGHDT, CDR2 YYEEEE. The CDR3 loop reads CASSSVDRGHYEQYF. CDR3 DNA: TGTGCCAGCAGCTCGGTGGACAGGGGGCATTACGAGCAGTACTTC.

This clone has just a few counts. The rearrangement uses TRBV7-3 and TRBJ2-5; 11 bases are shared with TRBD2. Losses at the gene ends were 5 bases for V and 5 bases for J; bases not matched to a gene: 7. The CDR3 runs 15 residues. Germline V lookup: CDR1 SGHTA, CDR2 FQGTGA. The CDR3 bases are TGTGCCAGCAGCCTACTAGCGGGGGAGAGGGAGACCCAGTACTTC. This translates into CASSLLAGERETQYF.

The gene calls are TRBV11-2 and TRBJ2-5; no clear D. The length of the CDR3 is 14 residues. Trimming left V 5 bases short and J 1 base short, with 11 bases between. Germline-derived CDR1 and CDR2 are SGHAT and FQNNGV. The CDR3 DNA sequence: TGTGCCAGCAGCCAGCAGGCTCCCCAAGAGACCCAGTACTTC. Amino acid sequence: CASSQQAPQETQYF.

The chain recombines TRBV28 with TRBJ1-2; 9 nucleotides line up with TRBD1. V lost 3 bases and J lost 5; bases outside the gene matches: 4. The germline V gene has CDR1 MDHEN and CDR2 SYDVKM. This CDR3 region has 14 residues. The CDR3 is CASSLVGQGYGYTF. The DNA of the CDR3 is TGTGCCAGCAGTTTGGTGGGACAGGGTTATGGCTACACCTTC.

CDR3 nucleotides: TGTGCCAGCAGCTTCAGCCTGGACAGGGGTTTGGAAAAACTGTTTTTT. This encodes CASSFSLDRGLEKLFF. The chain links TRBV7-2 to TRBJ1-4, with TRBD1 matching over 9 bases. Unmatched junction bases numbered 10, after V lost 3 bases and J lost 8 bases. CDR1 SGHTA and CDR2 FQGNSA come from the germline V gene. This CDR3 is 16 amino acids long.

J is TRBJ1-5 and V is TRBV6-1; 9 bases map to TRBD1. Germline trimming cut 2 bases from V and 3 bases from J; bases unmatched to any gene: 5. CDR1 and CDR2 from the germline V gene are MNHNS and SASEGT. This CDR3 spans 16 amino acids. CDR3 sequence (DNA): TGTGCCAGCAGTGAATTAGGGACAGGGTACAATCAGCCCCAGCATTTT. Translation gives CASSELGTGYNQPQHF.

This sequence joins TRBV10-1 and TRBJ2-2, with 7 bases aligning to TRBD2. The V gene end was trimmed by 5 bases and the J gene end by 2 bases; junction bases not matched to a gene: 2. Germline lookup yields CDR1 WNHNN and CDR2 SYGVQD (reference sequence). This CDR3 has 14 residues. CDR3 in amino acids: CASSSGANTGELFF. The DNA for the CDR3 is TGCGCCAGCAGTAGCGGGGCAAACACCGGGGAGCTGTTTTTT.

The rearrangement links TRBV7-8 to TRBJ2-1; D may be TRBD2 (7 bases). The CDR3 sequence is 15 residues long. The V end lost 3 bases, the J end lost 4 bases, and 13 bases lay between the germline ends. Germline V lookup: CDR1 SGHVS, CDR2 FQNEAQ. CDR3 sequence reads: CASSFMGGTYNEQFF. The CDR3 coding sequence is TGTGCCAGCAGCTTTATGGGGGGGACATACAATGAGCAGTTCTTC.